The T cell receptor beta chain described here comes from a study of CD8+ T cells in alopecia areata. Overall study findings and caveats: With one nonresponder, baseline CD8+ expansion's link to response remains uncertain.

This clone was detected only a few times. What it recognizes is unknown. Additional DNA sequences in this sample encode the identical CDR3. In each case, RNA was isolated and then reverse transcribed into cDNA as the sequencing template. The method was immunoSEQ multiplex PCR; TCRdb's version includes in-frame clones alone and lacks a portion of them. The sample lists 200,000 to 250,000 clones, around two fifths occurring once. The germline gives CDR1 KGHSH, CDR2 LQKENI. The CDR3 runs 12 residues. Trimming removed 3 bases from V and 0 bases from J, with 1 base in between. As for treatment: oral pan-JAK inhibitor, 5-10 mg twice daily.

The specimen comprised CD4+ T cells sorted from blood, sampled between weeks 30 and 35, from a patient treated with tofacitinib. The chain has TRBV18 and TRBJ2-3; D not certain. The receptor comes from a human donor with alopecia areata. The CDR3 DNA reads TGTGCCAGCTCACCTAGCACAGATACGCAGTATTTT. This sequence encodes CASSPSTDTQYF.